These 5 T cell receptor beta chains share one sample of origin, sequenced in a study of blood T cell repertoires in COVID-19. Using immunoSEQ multiplex PCR, the repertoire was profiled, and TCRdb retains in-frame clones only, with some absent. The profile shows fewer than 250,000 clones, 84% of them singletons. The sequencing input was peripheral blood. The receptors shown here come from a man under 40 with active or convalescent COVID-19.

The chain is built from TRBV6-2 or TRBV6-3 and TRBJ2-3; 7 nucleotides match TRBD1. V shed 5 bases and J 1 base; nucleotides not matched to a gene: 12. CDR3 length: 17 amino acids. The germline CDR1 and CDR2 sequences are MNHEY and SVGEGT. CDR3: CASSKPRRGSRTDTQYF. CDR3 nucleotide sequence: TGTGCCAGCAGTAAACCCCGCAGGGGGAGTCGCACAGATACGCAGTATTTT.

This rearrangement joins TRBV30 to TRBJ1-2; D gene ambiguous. Germline CDR1 GTSNPN, CDR2 SVGIG (reference sequence). This CDR3 region has 12 residues. Trimming removed 3 bases from V and 3 bases from J, with 8 bases in between. The CDR3 DNA sequence: TGTGCCTGGAGCGGGGTCCACTATGGCTACACCTTC. Translating gives CAWSGVHYGYTF.

The chain combines TRBV5-1 with TRBJ1-2; D may be TRBD1 (5 bases). V was trimmed by 4 bases and J by 4 bases, leaving 23 bases between them. The CDR3 is 17 residues long. Germline V lookup: CDR1 SGHRS, CDR2 YFSETQ. This chain's CDR3 is CASSLDGLGGESYGYTF. DNA for the CDR3: TGCGCCAGCAGCCTAGATGGGCTGGGAGGGGAATCCTATGGCTACACCTTC.

The chain recombines TRBV28 with TRBJ1-2; 11 bases map to TRBD1. Trimming took 6 bases from V and 4 from J; bases not matched to a gene: 7. CDR1 is MDHEN and CDR2 is SYDVKM in the germline V gene. The CDR3 totals 15 residues. Written as DNA, the CDR3 is TGTGCCAGCAGCCAACCCGGGACAGGGGGCTATGGCTACACCTTC. Protein sequence: CASSQPGTGGYGYTF.

This chain uses TRBV7-9 with TRBJ2-7; TRBD2 is a possible D gene (6 bases). The CDR3 spans 18 residues. Trimming shortened V by 5 bases and J by 3 bases, and 26 bases separated the two germline ends. Germline V gives CDR1 SEHNR, CDR2 FQNEAQ (reference sequence). The CDR3 DNA sequence: TGTGCCAGCAGCCGACCGTTCCAGCAGGCCGACGGGAGCTACGAGCAGTACTTC. Translated, it gives CASSRPFQQADGSYEQYF. Supplemented by reference TRBV7-9 and TRBJ2-7, the full variable domain reads DTGVSQNPRHKITKRGQNVTFRCDPISEHNRLYWYRQTLGQGPEFLTYFQNEAQLEKSRLLSDRFSAERPKGSFSTLEIQRTEQGDSAMYLCASSRPFQQADGSYEQYFGPGTRLTVT.